These 11 T cell receptor beta chains were sequenced from one sample in a study of CD8+CD57+ T cells in acquired aplastic anemia. CDR3 and TCR beta VDJ profiling relied on a genomic DNA template. Using its own MiXCR run on the reads, TCRdb lists one record per CDR3 protein. The repertoire has around 430,000 distinct CDR3 sequences, roughly 34% of them found once; the top ten carry 0.8% to 0.85%. Selection for sequencing was limited to patients who had shown CD8+CD57+ cell expansion by flow cytometry. The sequencing sample was made of sorted CD4+, CD8+, or CD8+CD57+ T cells (not recorded which) from PBMCs. The source is a human donor with aplastic anemia.

There are a few counts of this clonotype. The chain recombines TRBV13 with TRBJ1-1, with D tentatively TRBD1 (5 bases). The CDR3 runs 14 residues. V was trimmed by 6 bases and J by 10 bases, leaving 21 bases between them. Per the germline V gene, CDR1 is PRHDT and CDR2 is FYEKMQ (reference sequence). CDR3 coding DNA: TGTGCCAGCAGTCTCGAGGGCGGGGGTAAGGGAGCTTTCTTT. Translated, it gives CASSLEGGGKGAFF.

This clonotype was detected many times. The genes are TRBV20-1 and TRBJ1-5; no clear D. Trimming shortened V by 6 bases and J by 0 bases, and 15 bases separated the two germline ends. Germline V gene sequence: CDR1 DFQATT, CDR2 SNEGSKA (reference sequence). The CDR3 length is 15 residues. CDR3 coding DNA: TGCAGTGCCGCCCGGTCGGTATATAGCAATCAGCCCCAGCATTTT. As protein: CSAARSVYSNQPQHF.

About this clonotype: A much larger clone differs by one base, so this may be a read error. V gene TRBV9 combines with J gene TRBJ2-7, with a tentative D call TRBD1 (5 bases). Per the germline V gene, CDR1 is SGDLS and CDR2 is YYNGEE. V was shortened by 0 bases and J by 3 bases, with 10 bases between the two germline ends. This CDR3 has 14 amino acids. The CDR3, as DNA: TGTGCCAGCAGCGTAGGGGCAGGGTTCTACGAGCAGTACTTC. Encoded protein: CASSVGAGFYEQYF.

Remarks on this clonotype: A much larger clone lies one base from this, so it may be a read error. The V and J genes are TRBV7-6 and TRBJ2-3; 13 nucleotides agree with TRBD2. This CDR3 spans 18 amino acids. Germline values: CDR1 SGHVS, CDR2 FNYEAQ. V was clipped by 2 bases and J by 3 bases; unmatched bases: 8. Here the CDR3 reads CASSLRTSGSFNTDTQYF. The CDR3 nucleotides read TGTGCCAGCAGCTTAAGGACTAGCGGGAGCTTTAATACAGATACGCAGTATTTT.

This clonotype was seen at least ten times. The chain carries TRBV4-2 and TRBJ1-5; no reliable D call. The CDR3 sequence is 16 residues long. Germline values: CDR1 LGHNA, CDR2 YNFKEQ. V lost 1 base to trimming and J lost 0 bases, with 10 bases between them. CDR3 DNA: TGTGCCAGCAGCCAAGCCCCACGGAATAGCAATCAGCCCCAGCATTTT. It codes for CASSQAPRNSNQPQHF.

This clonotype was recorded a few times. This rearrangement joins TRBV7-9 to TRBJ1-1; maybe TRBD1 (5 bases). This CDR3 spans 15 amino acids. Per the germline V gene, CDR1 is SEHNR and CDR2 is FQNEAQ (reference sequence). Trimming cost V 1 base and J 12 bases, with 21 bases left between them. The CDR3 nucleotides are TGTGCCAGCAGCTTAGGCGGGTTGGGGCAGGGAGATACTTTCTTT. Its translation is CASSLGGLGQGDTFF.

Concerning this clonotype: This clone may be a read error of a much larger clone one base away. The V call is TRBV20-1, the J call TRBJ1-6, with 8 bases matching TRBD1. Germline values: CDR1 DFQATT, CDR2 SNEGSKA (reference sequence). CDR3 length equals 13 residues. DNA of the CDR3: TGCAGGGCCCTGGACAGGGTTAGCAGGACCCTCCACTTT. Its translation is CRALDRVSRTLHF.

This clonotype has a count of ten or more. The J gene is TRBJ2-7, the V gene TRBV20-1; D assignment may be TRBD1 or TRBD2 (5 bases each). The CDR3 has 14 residues. Between the trimmed V and J ends, which lost 3 bases and 0 bases, there was a span of 12 bases. Germline CDR1 reads DFQATT; CDR2 reads SNEGSKA (reference sequence). The CDR3 nucleotides read TGCAGTGCTAGGGGGGACCACAACTCCTACGAGCAGTACTTC. Protein product: CSARGDHNSYEQYF.

Ten or more counts support this clonotype. The chain employs TRBV2 and TRBJ2-3, with 7 bases fitting TRBD2. The CDR3 contains 14 residues. Germline loops: CDR1 SNHLY, CDR2 FYNNEI. The trim removed 7 bases at V and 2 bases at J, leaving 6 bases unmatched. The CDR3 loop is CASIAAGTTDTQYF. CDR3 DNA sequence: TGTGCCAGCATTGCAGCGGGGACCACAGATACGCAGTATTTT.

The chain combines TRBV15 with TRBJ2-7; D might be TRBD1 (6 bases). The CDR3 is 12 residues long. CDR1 is LNHNV and CDR2 is YYDKDF in the germline V gene (reference sequence). Trimming removed 3 bases at V and 7 bases at J, with 10 bases between. The CDR3: CATSRDQGEQYF. In nucleotides, the CDR3 is TGTGCCACCAGCAGGGATCAGGGGGAGCAGTACTTC.

In its sample, this clonotype was seen many times. The V gene is TRBV5-1, the J gene TRBJ2-7, with 8 nucleotides matching TRBD2. The CDR3 is made up of 11 amino acids. The ends lost 7 bases at V and 6 bases at J; junction bases unmatched: 3. The germline gives CDR1 SGHRS, CDR2 YFSETQ. The CDR3 nucleotides read TGCGCCAGCCGGGGGGGCCTCGAGCAGTACTTC. Translated, it gives CASRGGLEQYF.